This T cell receptor beta chain came from a study of OX40 agonist ivuxolimab in advanced cancers. In the study overall: Ivuxolimab, which targeted the costimulatory receptor OX40 (CD134), was an agonistic, fully human IgG2 monoclonal antibody. Peripheral TCRbeta sequencing was intended to test whether TCR sequence diversity was altered and clonal T-cell expansion was caused by ivuxolimab. In the dose-escalation cohort, 82.7% of patients were male, and the mean age was roughly 60 years, with a range of about 23 to 90. Prior anti-PD-1, anti-PD-L1 or anti-CTLA-4 therapy was permitted, and about 40% of dose-escalation patients had received checkpoint inhibitors. Of the 50 to 55 patients in dose escalation, 19 had hepatocellular carcinoma, around 15 had melanoma, 9 had renal cell carcinoma and 9 had head and neck cancer. Intravenous ivuxolimab was administered to patients every 2 weeks at six dose levels: 0.01, 0.1, 0.3, 1.5, 3 and 10 mg/kg. Partial responses occurred in three dose-escalation patients: two with cutaneous melanoma and one with hepatocellular carcinoma. The paper reports the monotherapy dose-escalation portion (N of about 54 patients) of the phase I ivuxolimab trial.

Concerning this clone itself: The antigen this receptor binds is unknown. One base away there is no much larger clone; base qualities are not given.

Overall study outcomes, separate from this receptor: The antigen specificity of the clonally expanded peripheral T cells was not determined. At doses from 0.1 to 3.0 mg/kg, clonal expansion was seen in both CD4+ and CD8+ blood T cells between baseline and week 6. After ivuxolimab, more expanded clones were found on average in CD8+ T cells than in CD4+ T cells. Low levels of normalized T-cell clonal expansion were also seen in some patients who did not respond. In partial responders in the 0.1-3.0 mg/kg groups, normalized peripheral clonal expansion was found to be among the lowest, especially among CD8+ T cells.

For sequencing of the TCRbeta CDR3 region, genomic DNA was extracted from the sorted cells. The immunoSEQ Assay was used for sequencing of TCRbeta CDR3 regions. Drawn from immuneACCESS, this table holds only the in-frame rearrangements with V and J called that TCRdb kept. Clones are partly lost; checked studies trace under half to an unresolved V gene and leave the rest unexplained. This sample lists about 86,000 clones; about 89% were detected once. In total, the top ten clones hold approximately 8.4% of the sample. The CDR3, cysteine through phenylalanine, is 14 amino acids long. Only the CDR3 region is kept as DNA, spanning 42 bases read in frame from base 1. Germline trimming: 5 bases from V, 0 bases from J; junction bases outside gene matches: 1. Based on the germline V gene, the CDR1 and CDR2 sequences are SGHNT and YENEEA. The trial excluded patients who had a history of autoimmune disease or who were on systemic immunosuppression. Peripheral blood for TCR sequencing was collected from all dose cohorts at baseline, on cycle 4 day 1, and on cycle 7 day 1. Samples were obtained from an open-label, multicenter, first-in-human phase I dose-escalation trial of ivuxolimab. The trial enrolled adults with locally advanced or metastatic head and neck squamous cell, hepatocellular, melanoma or renal cell carcinoma. Before TCR sequencing, CD4+ T cells and CD8+ T cells were sorted from peripheral blood as separate populations.

The TCR originated in an adult with an advanced solid tumor such as melanoma, head and neck, liver or kidney cancer. Sequences were derived from CD4+ or CD8+ T cells sorted from blood, sampled in a trial of the OX40 agonist ivuxolimab. The V and J genes are TRBV11-3 and TRBJ1-1, with TRBD1 matching 9 junction bases. The DNA sequence reads TGTGCCAGCAGCGACAGGGGGATGAACACTGAAGCTTTCTTT. It specifies CASSDRGMNTEAFF.